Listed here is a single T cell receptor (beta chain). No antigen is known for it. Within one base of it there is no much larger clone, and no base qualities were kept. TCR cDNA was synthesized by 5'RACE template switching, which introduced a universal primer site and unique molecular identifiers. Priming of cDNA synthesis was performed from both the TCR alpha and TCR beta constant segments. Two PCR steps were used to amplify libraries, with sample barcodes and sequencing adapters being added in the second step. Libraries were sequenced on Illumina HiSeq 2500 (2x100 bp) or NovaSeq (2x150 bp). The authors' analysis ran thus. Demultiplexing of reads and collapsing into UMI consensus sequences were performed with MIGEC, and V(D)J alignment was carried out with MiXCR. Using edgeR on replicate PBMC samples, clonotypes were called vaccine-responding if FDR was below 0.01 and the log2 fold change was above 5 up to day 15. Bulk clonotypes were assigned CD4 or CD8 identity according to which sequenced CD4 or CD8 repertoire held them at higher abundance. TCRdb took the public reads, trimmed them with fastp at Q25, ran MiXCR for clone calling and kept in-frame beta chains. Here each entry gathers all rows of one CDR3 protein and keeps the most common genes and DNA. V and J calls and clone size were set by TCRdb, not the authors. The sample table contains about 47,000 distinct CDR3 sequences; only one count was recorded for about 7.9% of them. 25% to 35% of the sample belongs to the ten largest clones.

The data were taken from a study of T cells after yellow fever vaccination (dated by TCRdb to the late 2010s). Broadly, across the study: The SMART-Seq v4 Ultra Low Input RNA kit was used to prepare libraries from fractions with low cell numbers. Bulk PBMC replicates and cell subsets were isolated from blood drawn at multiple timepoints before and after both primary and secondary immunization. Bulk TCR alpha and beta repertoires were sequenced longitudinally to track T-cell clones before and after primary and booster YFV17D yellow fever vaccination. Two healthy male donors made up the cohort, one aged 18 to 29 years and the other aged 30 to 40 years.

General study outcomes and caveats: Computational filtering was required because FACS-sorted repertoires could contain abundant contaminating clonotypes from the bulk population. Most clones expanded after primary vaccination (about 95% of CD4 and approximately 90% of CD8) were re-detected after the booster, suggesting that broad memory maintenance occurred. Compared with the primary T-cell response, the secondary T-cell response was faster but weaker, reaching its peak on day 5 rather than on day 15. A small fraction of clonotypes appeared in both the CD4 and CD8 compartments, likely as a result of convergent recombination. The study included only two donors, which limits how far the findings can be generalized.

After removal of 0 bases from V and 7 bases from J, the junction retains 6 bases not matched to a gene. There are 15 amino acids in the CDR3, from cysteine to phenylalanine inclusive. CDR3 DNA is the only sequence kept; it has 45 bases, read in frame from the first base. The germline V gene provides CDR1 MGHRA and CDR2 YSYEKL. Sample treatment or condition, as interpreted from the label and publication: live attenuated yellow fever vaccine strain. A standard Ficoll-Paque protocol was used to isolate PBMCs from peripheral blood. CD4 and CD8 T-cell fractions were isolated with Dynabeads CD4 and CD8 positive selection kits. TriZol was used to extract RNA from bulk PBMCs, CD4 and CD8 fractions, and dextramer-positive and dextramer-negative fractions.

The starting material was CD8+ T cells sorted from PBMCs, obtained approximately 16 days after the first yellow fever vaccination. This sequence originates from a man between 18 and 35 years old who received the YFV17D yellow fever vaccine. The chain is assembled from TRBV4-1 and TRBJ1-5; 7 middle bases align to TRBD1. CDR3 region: CASSQEVAGGQPQHF. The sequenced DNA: TGCGCCAGCAGCCAAGAGGTCGCAGGGGGACAGCCCCAGCATTTT.